The entry below gives a single T cell receptor beta chain sequence along with its context. No antigen is known for it. The V and J ends lost 6 bases and 1 base, in that order; junction bases with no gene match: 9. This CDR3 contains 15 residues. Germline V gives CDR1 SQVTM, CDR2 ANQGSEA. This specimen comes from a study of Ad26.COV2.S vaccination and SARS-CoV-2 variants. For the study at large: COV1001, an Ad26.COV2.S trial, supplied this vaccine-arm donor. Study results and caveats: Comparable non-spike TCR breadth was observed in vaccine and placebo recipients. The study found higher spike-specific TCR breadth in vaccine than placebo recipients.

TCRdb's copy holds only in-frame clones and misses some; the assay was immunoSEQ multiplex PCR. The table includes nearly 400,000 clones, approximately 89% detected once. The sample's treatment: some 19 received Ad26.COV2.S at low or high dose, single or two shots; about 5 received placebo; per-sample allocation not given. Sampling took place 63 days after the first vaccine or placebo injection. The rearrangement joins TRBV29-1 to TRBJ2-1, with TRBD1 identical over 7 bases. The TCR comes from a person between 18 and 65 years old who received the Ad26.COV2.S COVID-19 vaccine or a placebo. This specimen consisted of peripheral blood, obtained in a trial of Ad26.COV2.S vaccine versus placebo. The CDR3 DNA sequence: TGCAGCGTCGTCGACAGGGTCAGGTCCTACAATGAGCAGTTCTTC. Amino acid sequence: CSVVDRVRSYNEQFF.